This T cell receptor (beta chain) derives from a study of blood T cells in healthy people across ages. Background on the study: Capture via template switching afforded approximately one barcoded beta molecule per two T cells.

Study-level results: Older individuals had lower TCR beta diversity per million T cells (the decline was roughly linear). The unsorted PBMCs prevented any conclusive comparison of naive versus antigen-experienced cells.

In the case of this clonotype: Its antigen remains unidentified.

Germline CDR1 and CDR2: LGHDT and YNNKEL (reference sequence). This CDR3 is 19 amino acids long. V shed 1 base and J 11 bases; nucleotides not matched to a gene: 23. The second PCR ran about 6 to 11 cycles with a sample-barcoded 5' primer and J-beta primers. Every cDNA molecule carried a tag from a template-switch adaptor bearing 12 random nucleotides. TCRdb independently ran MiXCR on the 5' RACE reads; one entry per CDR3 protein. The data contain about 1.8 million distinct CDR3 sequences, about 50% of them singletons. The sequenced material came from blood. J is TRBJ2-5 and V is TRBV3-1; TRBD2 aligns across 9 bases. This sequence originates from a woman aged 35 to 49 in good health. In DNA form, the CDR3 reads TGTGCCAGCAGCCAAGTCGCTGTCCCTAGCGGGGAGGGACTCAATGAGCAGTACTTC. It specifies CASSQVAVPSGEGLNEQYF.